Listed here are 16 T cell receptor beta chains from one sample, sequenced in a study of blood T cell repertoires in COVID-19 (dated by TCRdb to 2018 to 2021). Libraries were built with the immunoSEQ multiplex PCR assay. The source is immuneACCESS, and TCRdb retained only in-frame sequences with V and J called. Part of the clones is not carried over; for the studies checked, unresolved V genes explain less than half of this, and the remainder is unexplained. The sample contains 190,000 or so clones, approximately 86% of them found a single time. The ten biggest clones cover 2% to 2.5% of the sample. Sequenced: PBMCs or T cells enriched from blood (not recorded which). The receptors stem from a young woman who had recovered from COVID-19.

This chain joins TRBV19 and TRBJ1-1; D unclear. Germline CDR1 is LNHDA and CDR2 is SQIVND (reference sequence). V lost 5 bases and J 0 bases, leaving 7 bases between the germline ends. The CDR3 runs to 13 residues. The CDR3 region has the DNA TGTGCCAGTAGTCAAGCCATGAACACTGAAGCTTTCTTT. This codes for CASSQAMNTEAFF. Complete variable domain (other parts from reference TRBV19 and TRBJ1-1): DGGITQSPKYLFRKEGQNVTLSCEQNLNHDAMYWYRQDPGQGLRLIYYSQIVNDFQKGDIAEGYSVSREKKESFPLTVTSAQKNPTAFYLCASSQAMNTEAFFGQGTRLTVV.

The rearrangement links TRBV7-9 to TRBJ1-5; possible D gene TRBD1, 5 bases. The V end was cut by 5 bases, the J end by 7 bases, with 18 bases between. This CDR3 is 15 amino acids long. Germline V gives CDR1 SEHNR, CDR2 FQNEAQ (reference sequence). CDR3 sequence reads: CASSPSGGANQPQHF. The CDR3 nucleotides are TGTGCCAGCAGCCCATCCGGAGGGGCAAACCAGCCCCAGCATTTT.

The chain links TRBV18 to TRBJ2-7; D is uncertain. The CDR3 sequence is 14 residues long. Germline assignment: CDR1 KGHSH and CDR2 LQKENI. Trimming removed 2 bases at V and 0 bases at J, with 8 bases between. The CDR3 is CASSPIADSYEQYF. For the CDR3, the DNA is TGTGCCAGCTCACCAATAGCTGACTCCTACGAGCAGTACTTC.

This rearrangement joins TRBV30 to TRBJ1-1, with a weak D call TRBD1 (5 bases). Looked up from germline, CDR1 is GTSNPN and CDR2 is SVGIG (reference sequence). The length of the CDR3 is 11 residues. The V end lost 3 bases, the J end lost 7 bases, and 9 bases lay between the germline ends. CDR3 residues: CAWRQVDEAFF. CDR3 in DNA: TGTGCCTGGAGACAGGTCGATGAAGCTTTCTTT.

In this sample, this clone turned up once. The chain couples TRBV7-2 to TRBJ2-3, with 7 bases lining up with TRBD2. The germline gives CDR1 SGHTA, CDR2 FQGNSA. Unmatched junction bases numbered 10, after V lost 6 bases and J lost 4 bases. The CDR3 length is 15 residues. The CDR3 here is CASRPTTGLADTQYF. For the CDR3, the DNA is TGTGCCAGCAGGCCAACGACCGGACTAGCAGATACGCAGTATTTT. Based on the CDR3 plus reference TRBV7-2 and TRBJ2-3, the full variable domain is GAGVSQSPSNKVTEKGKDVELRCDPISGHTALYWYRQSLGQGLEFLIYFQGNSAPDKSGLPSDRFSAERTGGSVSTLTIQRTQQEDSAVYLCASRPTTGLADTQYFGPGTRLTVL.

This chain joins TRBV12-3 or TRBV12-4 and TRBJ2-3; tentative D call: TRBD2 (5 bases). This CDR3 is 12 amino acids long. V was pared by 6 bases and J by 6 bases, with 10 bases between. For the CDR3, the DNA is TGTGCCAGCAGCACTAGTGCGGATACGCAGTATTTT. Amino acid sequence: CASSTSADTQYF.

The chain recombines TRBV6-5 with TRBJ1-5; the D is unclear. The germline V gene encodes CDR1 MNHEY and CDR2 SVGAGI. The CDR3 consists of 14 residues. V lost 6 bases, J lost 1 base, and 10 bases lay in between. This CDR3 is CASRPAGSNQPQHF. Here the CDR3 DNA reads TGTGCCAGCAGACCCGCCGGGAGCAATCAGCCCCAGCATTTT.

This sequence joins TRBV14 and TRBJ1-2; tentatively, D is TRBD1 (5 bases). The CDR3 runs to 14 residues. The germline V gene has CDR1 SGHDN and CDR2 FVKESK. Trimming shortened V by 0 bases and J by 8 bases, and 13 bases separated the two germline ends. The CDR3 is CASSQERTPGGYTF. Here the CDR3 DNA reads TGTGCCAGCAGCCAAGAACGGACACCTGGGGGCTACACCTTC.

This sequence joins TRBV11-2 and TRBJ1-2; 9 nucleotides match TRBD1. Germline CDR1 SGHAT, CDR2 FQNNGV. The CDR3 runs 16 residues. The junction had 5 bases not matched to a gene; V was cut back by 1 base and J by 2 bases. CDR3 sequence reads: CASSLALDRGNYGYTF. CDR3 DNA: TGTGCCAGCAGCTTAGCCCTAGACAGGGGGAACTATGGCTACACCTTC.

The chain combines TRBV7-9 with TRBJ1-1; D is uncertain. Germline loops: CDR1 SEHNR, CDR2 FQNEAQ (reference sequence). CDR3 length equals 13 residues. V was clipped by 5 bases and J by 1 base, with 8 bases between them. Written as DNA, the CDR3 is TGTGCCAGCAGCGCACGGGGGAACACTGAAGCTTTCTTT. As protein: CASSARGNTEAFF.

The CDR3: CASSVRGLAETLSYEQYF. CDR3 DNA: TGTGCCAGCAGTGTAAGGGGACTAGCGGAGACCCTCTCCTACGAGCAGTACTTC. V is TRBV2 and J is TRBJ2-7, with 11 bases fitting TRBD2. Per the germline V gene, CDR1 is SNHLY and CDR2 is FYNNEI. This CDR3 region has 18 residues. The ends lost 4 bases at V and 0 bases at J; junction bases unmatched: 11.

The chain employs TRBV7-2 and TRBJ2-1, with 10 bases identical to TRBD2. Germline loops: CDR1 SGHTA, CDR2 FQGNSA. The V segment lost 1 base and the J segment 9 bases; nucleotides outside the gene matches: 6. The CDR3 has 15 amino acids. This CDR3 is CASSLDQREGIEQFF. CDR3 in DNA: TGTGCCAGCAGCTTAGACCAGCGGGAGGGGATTGAGCAGTTCTTC.

The rearrangement uses TRBV4-2 and TRBJ2-3; the match to TRBD2 covers 13 bases. This CDR3 region has 16 residues. CDR1 and CDR2 from the germline V gene are LGHNA and YNFKEQ. Unmatched junction bases numbered 6, after V lost 4 bases and J lost 5 bases. The CDR3 protein is CASSRGTSGKVDTQYF. The CDR3 coding sequence is TGTGCCAGCAGCCGAGGGACTAGCGGGAAAGTAGATACGCAGTATTTT.

This chain uses TRBV20-1 with TRBJ2-3; maybe TRBD2 (7 bases). Germline V lookup: CDR1 DFQATT, CDR2 SNEGSKA (reference sequence). There are 15 residues in the CDR3. V was pared by 3 bases and J by 2 bases, with 15 bases between. The CDR3 DNA reads TGCAGTGCTAGTTCTAGGGGGGGGATCACAGATACGCAGTATTTT. It yields the protein CSASSRGGITDTQYF.

The V and J genes are TRBV19 and TRBJ1-1; no reliable D call. V was pared by 0 bases and J by 2 bases, with 22 bases between. This CDR3 has 19 residues. The germline CDR1 and CDR2 sequences are LNHDA and SQIVND (reference sequence). The CDR3 sequence is CASSIDLAPGWEGNTEAFF. The CDR3 DNA follows: TGTGCCAGTAGTATAGATCTCGCCCCAGGTTGGGAGGGAAACACTGAAGCTTTCTTT.

V usage is TRBV7-8 and J usage is TRBJ1-2, with D possibly being TRBD1 (5 bases). Germline CDR1 and CDR2: SGHVS and FQNEAQ. The CDR3 is made up of 15 amino acids. Trimming removed 7 bases at V and 5 bases at J, with 20 bases between. The DNA for the CDR3 is TGTGCCAGCACCTTCCAAGGGGCTGGGGCTTATGGCTACACCTTC. It translates to CASTFQGAGAYGYTF.